The T cell receptor (beta chain) described here comes from a study of T cell repertoires in cytomegalovirus infection. At the level of the study: In public TCR beta signatures, there were indications of both CMV infection and matching HLA type.

This clonotype was seen many times. The target antigen is unknown. From the reads, TCRdb called clonotypes with MiXCR, one entry per CDR3 protein. The sample has a few hundred thousand distinct CDR3 sequences; approximately 26% are singletons. Per the germline V gene, CDR1 is SGHTA and CDR2 is FQGNSA. Between the trimmed V and J ends, which lost 1 base and 0 bases, there was a span of 10 bases. The CDR3 is made up of 15 amino acids. General study findings and limits: HLA-C-restricted TCR beta clonotypes specific for CMV led the ex vivo response. Summed frequency of public TCR beta families distinguished CMV carriers with the relevant HLA.

This receptor was obtained from a human donor in good health (CMV status not recorded). Some clones in this sample may be carry-over from other donors' samples. The source material was PBMCs. The rearrangement joins TRBV7-2 to TRBJ2-7; D ambiguous. CDR3 loop: CASSLGVLSSYEQYF. Here the CDR3 DNA reads TGTGCCAGCAGCTTAGGAGTGTTGAGCTCCTACGAGCAGTACTTC.